Presented here are 32 T cell receptor beta chains from one specimen sequenced in a study of beta chain features in type 1 diabetes. Expressed TCRB transcripts were sequenced because the isolated RNA had all been reverse transcribed beforehand. Repertoires were generated with immunoSEQ multiplex PCR, while TCRdb's copy carries only in-frame clones and drops some. The repertoire holds about 150,000 clones, with around 9% as singletons. These TCRs' antigens remain unknown. General study results and limits: TCRB CDR3s from Type 1 diabetes patients were moderately but significantly shorter in all four CD4+ subsets.

Sequencing was carried out using central memory CD4+ T cells from blood. Receptors were obtained from a woman in her twenties or thirties with type 1 diabetes.

This clone has a handful of counts. V is TRBV5-4 and J is TRBJ1-1; the match to TRBD1 covers 8 bases. Germline V lookup: CDR1 SGHNT, CDR2 YYREEE (reference sequence). There are 15 residues in the CDR3. The V and J ends lost 5 bases and 1 base, in that order; junction bases with no gene match: 7. Here the CDR3 DNA reads TGTGCCAGCAGTACAGGACAGGGCCGGAACACTGAAGCTTTCTTT. It codes for CASSTGQGRNTEAFF.

This clone was counted a few times. This chain uses TRBV2 with TRBJ1-2, with 7 bases lining up with TRBD1. This CDR3 has 15 amino acids. The germline V gene encodes CDR1 SNHLY and CDR2 FYNNEI. After removal of 5 bases from V and 8 bases from J, the junction contained 14 bases not matched to a gene. Here the CDR3 reads CASSTPDRKALGYTF. CDR3 DNA: TGTGCCAGCAGTACCCCGGACAGGAAGGCTCTGGGCTACACCTTC.

This clone came up a few times. The rearrangement joins TRBV28 to TRBJ1-1, with D possibly matching TRBD1 (5 bases). The CDR3 spans 13 residues. Deletions cut 1 base from V and 6 bases from J, with 9 bases between. The V gene's germline CDR1 is MDHEN and CDR2 SYDVKM. In DNA, the CDR3 is TGTGCCAGCAGTTTATTCCAGGGTCCTGAAGCTTTCTTT. Translated, it gives CASSLFQGPEAFF.

In this sample, this clone turned up a few times. This chain links TRBV4-2 with TRBJ1-4; 8 nucleotides align to TRBD1. The V and J ends lost 5 bases and 8 bases, in that order; junction bases with no gene match: 4. Germline V gene data show CDR1 as LGHNA and CDR2 as YNFKEQ. The CDR3 extends over 13 amino acids. CDR3: CASSLTGEEKLFF. The CDR3 DNA follows: TGTGCCAGCAGCTTGACAGGGGAGGAAAAACTGTTTTTT.

The V call is TRBV6-5, the J call TRBJ2-1; D is possibly TRBD1 (5 bases). Germline assignment: CDR1 MNHEY and CDR2 SVGAGI. Trimming took 5 bases from V and 8 from J, leaving 19 bases between them. There are 15 residues in the CDR3. For the CDR3, the DNA is TGTGCCAGCAGTCCCCCCAGCCCCAGGGCCCATGAGCAGTTCTTC. As protein: CASSPPSPRAHEQFF.

This clone was found a few times. The gene calls are TRBV30 and TRBJ2-1; TRBD2 aligns across 10 bases. Looked up from germline, CDR1 is GTSNPN and CDR2 is SVGIG (reference sequence). This CDR3 has 16 residues. The trim removed 0 bases at V and 8 bases at J, leaving 10 bases unmatched. This CDR3 is CAWSVRAASGRDEQFF. The CDR3 region has the DNA TGTGCCTGGAGTGTAAGGGCCGCTAGCGGGAGAGATGAGCAGTTCTTC.

There are a few counts of this clone. The chain uses TRBV29-1 and TRBJ2-7; D unclear. CDR3 size: 12 residues. From germline, CDR1 is SQVTM and CDR2 ANQGSEA. V lost 5 bases and J lost 2, with 10 bases in between. As DNA, the CDR3 is TGCAGCGTTCGAGGAAGACCCTACGAGCAGTACTTC. Its translation is CSVRGRPYEQYF.

This clone has just a few counts. J is TRBJ2-1 and V is TRBV7-9; TRBD2 aligns across 8 bases. The CDR3 length is 15 residues. Germline CDR1 reads SEHNR; CDR2 reads FQNEAQ (reference sequence). With V trimmed by 2 bases and J by 11 bases, 11 bases remained unmatched. CDR3 loop: CASSLTPGREGKQFF. The CDR3 DNA reads as TGTGCCAGCAGCTTAACTCCCGGGAGGGAAGGGAAGCAGTTCTTC.

This chain uses TRBV28 with TRBJ1-5; TRBD1 aligns across 8 bases. Looked up from germline, CDR1 is MDHEN and CDR2 is SYDVKM. This CDR3 is built from 15 residues. With 6 bases clipped from V and 1 base from J, the junction kept 5 bases outside the gene matches. The CDR3 region has the DNA TGTGCCAGCAGGACAGGGGTGAAAAGCAATCAGCCCCAGCATTTT. Its protein is CASRTGVKSNQPQHF.

This chain connects TRBV30 to TRBJ1-4; 7 bases fit TRBD1. Germline CDR1 and CDR2: GTSNPN and SVGIG (reference sequence). With V trimmed by 0 bases and J by 7 bases, 5 bases remained unmatched. This CDR3 is 14 amino acids long. CDR3 sequence (DNA): TGTGCCTGGAGTGTACAAGGGGGCGGTGAAAAACTGTTTTTT. It encodes CAWSVQGGGEKLFF.

The gene calls are TRBV10-3 and TRBJ2-7, with a weak D call TRBD2 (5 bases). The CDR3 consists of 15 residues. CDR1 ENHRY and CDR2 SYGVKD come from the germline V gene. V gave up 8 bases and J gave up 4 bases, with 21 bases separating them. The CDR3 here is CAILPQRRALYEQYF. DNA of the CDR3: TGTGCCATCCTCCCCCAACGGCGGGCGCTATACGAGCAGTACTTC.

In its sample, this clone was seen a few times. J is TRBJ2-7 and V is TRBV11-2; TRBD1 is a possible D gene (6 bases). V lost 2 bases and J 0 bases, leaving 11 bases between the germline ends. This CDR3 is built from 15 residues. Germline CDR1 reads SGHAT; CDR2 reads FQNNGV. CDR3 bases: TGTGCCAGCAGCTTATACCCGGACAGCTCCTACGAGCAGTACTTC. Encoded protein: CASSLYPDSSYEQYF. Filled out from reference TRBV11-2 and TRBJ2-7, the complete variable domain reads EAGVAQSPRYKIIEKRQSVAFWCNPISGHATLYWYQQILGQGPKLLIQFQNNGVVDDSQLPKDRFSAERLKGVDSTLKIQPAKLEDSAVYLCASSLYPDSSYEQYFGPGTRLTVT.

The chain uses TRBV5-1 and TRBJ1-1, with D possibly being TRBD1 (6 bases). The CDR3 consists of 16 residues. Trimming pared 5 bases from V and 4 bases from J, leaving 21 bases between. The V gene's germline CDR1 is SGHRS and CDR2 YFSETQ. The chain's CDR3 is CASRLPHEGVITEAFF. CDR3 nucleotides: TGCGCCAGCAGACTGCCACATGAGGGGGTGATCACTGAAGCTTTCTTT.

Only a few counts were recorded for this clone. The chain has TRBV19 and TRBJ1-2; D perhaps matches TRBD1 (6 bases). The CDR3 runs to 14 residues. Germline V CDR1 and CDR2: LNHDA, SQIVND (reference sequence). V lost 9 bases to trimming and J lost 7 bases, with 21 bases between them. CDR3 DNA: TGTGCCAGCAGACAGGTTGGCGCGGTCTCTGGCTACACCTTC. Amino acids: CASRQVGAVSGYTF.

This clone has a handful of counts. The CDR3 here is CASSSRERGFQETQYF. The CDR3 DNA reads TGTGCCAGCAGTTCTCGGGAGAGGGGTTTCCAAGAGACCCAGTACTTC. V usage is TRBV7-2 and J usage is TRBJ2-5; possible D gene TRBD2, 6 bases. Germline CDR1 SGHTA, CDR2 FQGNSA. The V end lost 6 bases, the J end lost 1 base, and 18 bases lay between the germline ends. The CDR3 has 16 amino acids.

The chain employs TRBV29-1 and TRBJ1-2, with D possibly TRBD1 on 6 matching bases. The germline V and J ends were trimmed by 4 bases and 4 bases, with 13 bases remaining between them. This CDR3 is built from 13 residues. Germline CDR1 is SQVTM and CDR2 is ANQGSEA. CDR3 coding DNA: TGCAGCGTTGCGCCTCGACAGGCCTATGGCTACACCTTC. Protein sequence: CSVAPRQAYGYTF.

The J gene is TRBJ2-1, the V gene TRBV5-7; tentative D call: TRBD2 (5 bases). TRBV5-7 is noted as an ORF with a role that remains uncertain. The CDR3 covers 13 residues. V was shortened by 8 bases and J by 8 bases, with 17 bases between the two germline ends. The CDR3: CASTARDVDEQFF. The CDR3 DNA reads TGTGCCAGTACGGCGAGGGATGTGGATGAGCAGTTCTTC.

The chain combines TRBV9 with TRBJ1-2; 7 bases match TRBD1. CDR1 is SGDLS and CDR2 is YYNGEE in the germline V gene. J lost 5 bases, V lost 4 bases, and 8 bases had no gene match. CDR3 length: 14 amino acids. The CDR3 nucleotides are TGTGCCAGCAGCATTCAGGGGGGAAGGTATGGCTACACCTTC. It translates to CASSIQGGRYGYTF.

J is TRBJ2-7 and V is TRBV2; TRBD1 matches 9 bases. V was pared by 9 bases and J by 6 bases, with 9 bases of the junction left unmatched. Germline values: CDR1 SNHLY, CDR2 FYNNEI. The CDR3 totals 13 residues. In nucleotides, the CDR3 is TGTGCCAGAGGAAGGGGACAGGGAGGCGAGCAGTACTTC. Its translation: CARGRGQGGEQYF. Drawing the rest from reference TRBV2 and TRBJ2-7, the complete variable domain is EPEVTQTPSHQVTQMGQEVILRCVPISNHLYFYWYRQILGQKVEFLVSFYNNEISEKSEIFDDQFSVERPDGSNFTLKIRSTKLEDSAMYFCARGRGQGGEQYFGPGTRLTVT.

This clone showed up just a few times. The rearrangement links TRBV19 to TRBJ1-3; D not certain. V was pared by 1 base and J by 3 bases, with 7 bases between. The CDR3 length is 14 residues. From germline, CDR1 is LNHDA and CDR2 SQIVND (reference sequence). Written as DNA, the CDR3 is TGTGCCAGTAGTATAGCGGGGAATGGAAACACCATATATTTT. Its protein product is CASSIAGNGNTIYF.

This clone appeared a few times. V gene TRBV27 combines with J gene TRBJ2-3; tentatively, D is TRBD2 (6 bases). Germline V gene lookup returns CDR1 MNHEY and CDR2 SMNVEV (reference sequence). CDR3 length: 15 amino acids. The ends were cut back, 4 bases at V and 1 base at J, with 12 bases in the middle. The DNA of the CDR3 is TGTGCCAGCAGTTCGCGGGACTCCCGCACAGATACGCAGTATTTT. This translates into CASSSRDSRTDTQYF.

V and J are TRBV28 and TRBJ1-1, with D possibly matching TRBD1 (5 bases). Per germline, CDR1 MDHEN and CDR2 SYDVKM. Trimming removed 8 bases from V and 1 base from J, with 17 bases in between. This CDR3 comprises 15 residues. Written as DNA, the CDR3 is TGTGCCAGCGTCCCGAAAGGGGCGGCGAACACTGAAGCTTTCTTT. Protein sequence: CASVPKGAANTEAFF.

This clone has just a few counts. The chain combines TRBV28 with TRBJ2-7; TRBD1 matches 7 bases. CDR3 length equals 14 residues. Germline values: CDR1 MDHEN, CDR2 SYDVKM. V trimming: 8 bases; J trimming: 4 bases; junction bases outside the gene matches: 11. The CDR3: CASENRQGGYEQYF. The CDR3 DNA reads as TGTGCCAGCGAGAACAGACAGGGCGGGTACGAGCAGTACTTC.

V and J are TRBV9 and TRBJ2-1, with 13 nucleotides matching TRBD2. V was clipped by 4 bases and J by 13 bases; unmatched bases: 8. The CDR3 runs to 14 residues. CDR1 SGDLS and CDR2 YYNGEE come from the germline V gene. The CDR3 region has the DNA TGTGCCAGCAGCCCTGGACTAGCGGGAGAGTCACAGTTCTTC. Translating it yields CASSPGLAGESQFF.

A few counts support this clone. V gene TRBV27 combines with J gene TRBJ2-2; the match to TRBD2 covers 9 bases. Germline loops: CDR1 MNHEY, CDR2 SMNVEV (reference sequence). The CDR3 is 16 residues long. J lost 2 bases, V lost 5 bases, and 6 bases had no gene match. The CDR3 here is CASSSRLAANTGELFF. For the CDR3, the DNA is TGTGCCAGCAGTAGCAGACTAGCGGCTAACACCGGGGAGCTGTTTTTT.

In its sample, this clone was seen a few times. The genes are TRBV7-3 and TRBJ2-3, with TRBD2 matching 14 bases. Trimming at V came to 1 base and at J to 2 bases, leaving 2 bases not matched to a gene. There are 17 residues in the CDR3. Germline values: CDR1 SGHTA, CDR2 FQGTGA. The CDR3 sequence: CASSLKGLAGVTDTQYF. CDR3 DNA: TGTGCCAGCAGCTTAAAGGGACTAGCGGGGGTCACAGATACGCAGTATTTT.

This clone occurred a few times. DNA for the CDR3: TGTGCCAGTACCCCCACGGGGACAGTGAACACCGGGGAGCTGTTTTTT. As protein: CASTPTGTVNTGELFF. This chain joins TRBV19 and TRBJ2-2, with 7 bases aligning to TRBD1. Trimming cost V 7 bases and J 1 base; bases outside gene matches: 9. The CDR3 loop spans 16 amino acids. Germline CDR1 LNHDA, CDR2 SQIVND (reference sequence).

This clone was counted only a few times. V gene TRBV9 combines with J gene TRBJ2-5; TRBD1 matches at 7 bases. The CDR3 is 15 residues long. Trimming at V came to 5 bases and at J to 4 bases, leaving 11 bases not matched to a gene. The V gene's germline CDR1 is SGDLS and CDR2 YYNGEE. CDR3 amino acids: CASSSGTAARETQYF. For the CDR3, the DNA is TGTGCCAGCAGTTCCGGGACAGCGGCACGAGAGACCCAGTACTTC.

The table lists this clone with a few counts. V gene TRBV29-1 combines with J gene TRBJ1-1, with D unclear. This CDR3 has 12 amino acids. The germline V gene encodes CDR1 SQVTM and CDR2 ANQGSEA. V dropped 5 bases and J dropped 4 bases, with 11 bases sitting between them. The CDR3 spells CSVSGQITEAFF. In DNA, the CDR3 is TGCAGCGTTAGCGGTCAGATCACTGAAGCTTTCTTT.

V gene TRBV7-9 combines with J gene TRBJ2-7; tentative D call: TRBD2 (6 bases). This CDR3 comprises 13 residues. V shed 1 base and J shed 7 bases, with 11 bases lying between them. CDR1 SEHNR and CDR2 FQNEAQ come from the germline V gene (reference sequence). CDR3 in DNA: TGTGCCAGCAGCTTAGGGTCGAGCGGGGAGCAGTACTTC. This codes for CASSLGSSGEQYF.

The rearrangement uses TRBV28 and TRBJ1-4; 8 bases line up with TRBD1. J gave up 8 bases and V 5 bases, and 7 bases lay outside the gene matches. This CDR3 region has 14 residues. CDR1 is MDHEN, CDR2 SYDVKM, per germline. CDR3 nucleotide sequence: TGTGCCAGCAGTGGGACAGGCCCATCCGAAAAACTGTTTTTT. Protein sequence: CASSGTGPSEKLFF.

This chain connects TRBV20-1 to TRBJ2-7, with 8 bases identical to TRBD1. The CDR3 spans 11 residues. J gave up 11 bases and V 4 bases, and 7 bases lay outside the gene matches. Germline CDR1 is DFQATT and CDR2 is SNEGSKA (reference sequence). The CDR3 reads CSAIQGQAKYF. The DNA for the CDR3 is TGCAGTGCTATCCAGGGACAGGCAAAGTACTTC.